These T cell receptor beta chains were read from a single sample in a study of blood T cell repertoires in COVID-19. Measured with immunoSEQ multiplex PCR; TCRdb has only the in-frame clones, and not every one. In the table there are about 200,000 clones, about nine tenths of which are singletons. The sequenced sample was peripheral blood. All receptors come from a man between 18 and 29 years old with active or convalescent COVID-19. The CDR3 runs from the conserved cysteine through the conserved F or W. Each record gives: J gene, D gene, clone size, V gene, CDR3 DNA, CDR3 protein. D genes are given only for firm matches. The size entry is marked missing in some rows and otherwise reads once, few, many or a size class.

TRBJ1-1 | . | . | TRBV19 | TGTGCCAGTAGTAGATCAGGGAGGTCTGAAGCTTTCTTT | CASSRSGRSEAFF
TRBJ1-5 | . | . | TRBV19 | TGTGCCAGTAGTCTACTCTCGGACAGCTCAGCGAATCAGCCCCAGCATTTT | CASSLLSDSSANQPQHF
TRBJ2-1 | TRBD2 | . | TRBV5-6 | TGTGCCAGCAGCTCGGGCTTAGCGGGAGGGCCCCGTGAGCAGTTCTTC | CASSSGLAGGPREQFF
TRBJ2-2 | TRBD2 | . | TRBV5-1 | TGCGCCAGCAGCTACGAAGGGACTAGCGGGAGTATTGCCGGGGAGCTGTTTTTT | CASSYEGTSGSIAGELFF
TRBJ2-6 | TRBD1 | . | TRBV6-6 | TGTGCCAGCAGTCCGGGACAGGGAAAATTAAGCTCTGGGGCCAACGTCCTGACTTTC | CASSPGQGKLSSGANVLTF
TRBJ2-1 | TRBD1 | . | TRBV6-5 | TGTGCCAGCAGCGGACAGGGGATTTACAATGAGCAGTTCTTC | CASSGQGIYNEQFF
TRBJ1-5 | . | . | TRBV7-8 | TGTGCCAGCAGCCTAGACAGAGAACAGCCCCAGCATTTT | CASSLDREQPQHF
TRBJ2-7 | TRBD2 | . | TRBV7-2 | TGTGCCAGCAGCCGTCAACTAGCGGGGGGATCCTACGAGCAGTACTTC | CASSRQLAGGSYEQYF
TRBJ1-5 | TRBD1 | . | TRBV28 | TGTGCCAGCAGTACCCCCGACAGGGGAGGAAATCAGCCCCAGCATTTT | CASSTPDRGGNQPQHF
TRBJ1-2 | . | . | TRBV14 | TGTGCCAGCAGCCAAGCTACACAACTAGGCTACACCTTC | CASSQATQLGYTF
TRBJ2-1 | TRBD2 | . | TRBV29-1 | TGCAGCGTTGGAGCGGGAGGGCCCTACAATGAGCAGTTCTTC | CSVGAGGPYNEQFF
TRBJ1-3 | . | . | TRBV7-2 | TGTGCCAGCAGCTTAGCGGGGGCAGTCTCTGGAAACACCATATATTTT | CASSLAGAVSGNTIYF
TRBJ2-5 | TRBD2 | . | TRBV7-6 | TGTGCCAGCAGCTTAGCGCCGGGAGGGCAAGAGACCCAGTACTTC | CASSLAPGGQETQYF
TRBJ2-1 | . | . | TRBV4-2 | TGTGCCAGCAGCCCAACCGGGACTTCCATCAATGAGCAGTTCTTC | CASSPTGTSINEQFF
TRBJ1-6 | . | . | TRBV3-1/TRBV3-2 | TGTGCCAGCAGCCAGGGAGTGAGGAATTCACCCCTCCACTTT | CASSQGVRNSPLHF
TRBJ2-2 | . | . | TRBV9 | TGTGCCAGCAGCGTATCTTGGGAGGCCGGGGAGCTGTTTTTT | CASSVSWEAGELFF
TRBJ1-1 | . | . | TRBV2 | TGTGCCAGCGGACAAACGAACATGAACACTGAAGCTTTCTTT | CASGQTNMNTEAFF
TRBJ1-6 | TRBD1 | . | TRBV20-1 | TGCAGTGCTAGTTATGGACAGGGATACAATTCACCCCTCCACTTT | CSASYGQGYNSPLHF
TRBJ1-1 | . | . | TRBV11-2 | TGTGCCAGCAGCAAAGGGGGGGGAATGAACACTGAAGCTTTCTTT | CASSKGGGMNTEAFF
TRBJ2-1 | TRBD2 | . | TRBV28 | TGTGCCAGCAGTTTGGGCCTAGCGGGAGAGCAGTTCTTC | CASSLGLAGEQFF
TRBJ2-7 | TRBD2 | . | TRBV3-1/TRBV3-2 | TGTGCCAGCAGCCTCGCCCGGGAGGCCTACGAGCAGTACTTC | CASSLAREAYEQYF
TRBJ2-7 | TRBD1 | . | TRBV6-5 | TGTGCCAGCAGCCCGACAGGGTTGGGGTACGAGCAGTACTTC | CASSPTGLGYEQYF
TRBJ1-4 | . | . | TRBV6-1 | TGTGCCAGCAGTGAGACATTGACAGAGAATGAAAAACTGTTTTTT | CASSETLTENEKLFF
TRBJ2-5 | TRBD2 | . | TRBV10-3 | TGTGCCATCGGGGAGACTAGCGGGGGAGAGACCCAGTACTTC | CAIGETSGGETQYF
TRBJ1-5 | TRBD1 | . | TRBV4-1 | TGCGCCAGCAGCTCAGACAGGGGGCTTCAGCCCCAGCATTTT | CASSSDRGLQPQHF
TRBJ2-3 | TRBD2 | . | TRBV6-5 | TGTGCCAGCAGTTACGGGGGCGGGAGGGCAGATACGCAGTATTTT | CASSYGGGRADTQYF
TRBJ2-3 | TRBD2 | once | TRBV7-9 | TGTGCCAGCAGCCACCGACTAGCTGGCAAGGATACGCAGTATTTT | CASSHRLAGKDTQYF
TRBJ2-5 | TRBD1 | . | TRBV6-5 | TGTGCCAGCAGCTCGGGACAGGATGGGGGAGAGACCCAGTACTTC | CASSSGQDGGETQYF
TRBJ1-1 | . | . | TRBV10-3 | TGTGCCATCAGTGAGTCCGGGATAAGGAACACTGAAGCTTTCTTT | CAISESGIRNTEAFF
TRBJ1-5 | TRBD1 | . | TRBV2 | TGTGCCAGCCGAGGACAGGGAAGTAATCAGCCCCAGCATTTT | CASRGQGSNQPQHF
TRBJ1-2 | . | . | TRBV19 | TGTGCCAGTTCGGCAGGGTCGAGCTATGGCTACACCTTC | CASSAGSSYGYTF
TRBJ2-7 | TRBD2 | many | TRBV2 | TGTGCCAGCAGTGATGCTAGCGGGGTCCCCTACGAGCAGTACTTC | CASSDASGVPYEQYF
TRBJ2-7 | . | . | TRBV6-5 | TGTGCCAGCTCGACGGAGTACGAGCAGTACTTC | CASSTEYEQYF
TRBJ2-5 | TRBD1 | . | TRBV2 | TGTGCCAGCAGTGAAGCGGGGACAGGGCAGGAGACCCAGTACTTC | CASSEAGTGQETQYF
TRBJ1-5 | . | . | TRBV7-8 | TGTGCCAGCAGCGCAAAACGGCTAGGGGAGCCCCAGCATTTT | CASSAKRLGEPQHF
TRBJ2-1 | . | . | TRBV18 | TGTGCCAGCTCACCAGTCACGAGCTCCTACAATGAGCAGTTCTTC | CASSPVTSSYNEQFF
TRBJ2-1 | . | . | TRBV7-2 | TGTGCCAGCAGCTTAGTCAGGAGCGGTCTAAATGAGCAGTTCTTC | CASSLVRSGLNEQFF
TRBJ1-2 | TRBD1 | . | TRBV5-1 | TGCGCCAGCAGCCCAAACCTAGGGACAGGGAATTACTATGGCTACACCTTC | CASSPNLGTGNYYGYTF
TRBJ1-1 | TRBD1 | . | TRBV10-3 | TGTGCCATCAGATGGACAGGGGAAACGAACACTGAAGCTTTCTTT | CAIRWTGETNTEAFF
TRBJ2-3 | . | . | TRBV29-1 | TGCAGCGTTGAGGCAACAGGGCGGCCAGATACGCAGTATTTT | CSVEATGRPDTQYF
TRBJ2-7 | . | . | TRBV7-9 | TGTGCCAGCAGCTTACTATCCAGGGTCCAGTCCGAGCAGTACTTC | CASSLLSRVQSEQYF
TRBJ2-5 | . | . | TRBV6-5 | TGTGCCAGCAGCGTAAAAACCCCGCGGGAGACCCAGTACTTC | CASSVKTPRETQYF
TRBJ2-1 | . | . | TRBV7-9 | TGTGCCAGCAGCTTAGTCTCTGTTTCGAGTGATGAGCAGTTCTTC | CASSLVSVSSDEQFF
TRBJ1-6 | . | . | TRBV2 | TGTGCCAGTTTAGGGACTAACTATAATTCACCCCTCCACTTT | CASLGTNYNSPLHF
TRBJ1-3 | . | many | TRBV13 | TGTGCCAGCAGCTTAGGACAGGGCTCTGGAAACACCATATATTTT | CASSLGQGSGNTIYF
TRBJ2-2 | . | . | TRBV6-5 | TGTGCCAGCAGCGATCCATCGCGGAACACCGGGGAGCTGTTTTTT | CASSDPSRNTGELFF
TRBJ2-1 | TRBD2 | . | TRBV5-1 | TGCGCCAGCAGCCCGGGACTAGCGGGGGAGCCAACCTACAATGAGCAGTTCTTC | CASSPGLAGEPTYNEQFF